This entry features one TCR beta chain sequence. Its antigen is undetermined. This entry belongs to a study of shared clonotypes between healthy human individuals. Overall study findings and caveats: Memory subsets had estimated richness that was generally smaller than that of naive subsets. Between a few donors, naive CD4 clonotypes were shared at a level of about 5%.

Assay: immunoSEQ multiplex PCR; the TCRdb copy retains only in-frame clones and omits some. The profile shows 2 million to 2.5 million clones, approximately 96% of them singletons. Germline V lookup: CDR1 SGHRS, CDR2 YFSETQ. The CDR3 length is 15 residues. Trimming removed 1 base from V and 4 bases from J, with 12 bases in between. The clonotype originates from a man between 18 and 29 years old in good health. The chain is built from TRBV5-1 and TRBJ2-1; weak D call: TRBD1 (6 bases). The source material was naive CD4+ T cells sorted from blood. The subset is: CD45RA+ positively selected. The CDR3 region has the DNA TGCGCCAGCAGCTTGAGCGGACAGCCTTACAATGAGCAGTTCTTC. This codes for CASSLSGQPYNEQFF.